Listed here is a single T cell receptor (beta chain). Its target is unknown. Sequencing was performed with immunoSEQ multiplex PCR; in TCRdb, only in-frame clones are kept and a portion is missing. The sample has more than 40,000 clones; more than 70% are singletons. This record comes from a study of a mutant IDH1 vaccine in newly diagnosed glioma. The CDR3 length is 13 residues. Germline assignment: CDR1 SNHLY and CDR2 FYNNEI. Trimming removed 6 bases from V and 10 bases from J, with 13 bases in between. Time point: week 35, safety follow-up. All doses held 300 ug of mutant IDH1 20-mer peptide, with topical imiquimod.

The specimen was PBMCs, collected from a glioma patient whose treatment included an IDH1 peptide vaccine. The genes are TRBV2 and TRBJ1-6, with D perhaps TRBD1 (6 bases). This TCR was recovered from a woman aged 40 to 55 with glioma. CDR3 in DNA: TGTGCCAGCAGATCCGAGGGGGACTCACCCCTCCACTTT. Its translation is CASRSEGDSPLHF.